Given below is one T cell receptor beta chain in context. The antigen this receptor binds is unknown. No much larger clone is present one base from it, and per-base qualities are unavailable. The CDR3 holds 13 amino acids from the cysteine to the phenylalanine. This entry keeps only the CDR3 DNA: 39 bases, framed from base 1. V gives up 3 bases and J gives up 5 bases, and the segment between their germline ends measures 10 bases. A second Seattle source provided samples from volunteer blood donors who had recovered from COVID-19. The collaborating institutions used their own protocols to collect whole blood in K2EDTA tubes. For TCRbeta analysis, collaborators shipped samples as frozen whole blood, isolated PBMCs, or DNA extracted from either of those sample types. This sample is drawn from a study of blood T cell repertoires in COVID-19 (dated by TCRdb to the early 2020s). Concerning the study at large: The collaborator samples originated in the United States, Italy and Spain and spanned the acute and convalescent phases of COVID-19. The material from the prospective study consisted of cDNA or gDNA derived from T cells, B-cell-depleted T cells, or PBMCs. The dataset comprised deeply sampled blood TCRbeta repertoires from subjects exposed to, actively infected with, or recovered from COVID-19. A freely available public database, intended as a resource for researchers studying the immune response to SARS-CoV-2, is where the repertoires were released. Samples were obtained from the ongoing ImmuneRACE study (first 160 participants) and from about 1,300 subjects provided by 6 global collaborators. Sample metadata almost always included a de-identified subject ID, COVID-19 status, age in years and sex. Where HLA class I and class II types were available, the types were taken from metadata supplied by the sample provider, not from assay-based typing.

What the authors observed across the whole study: Clinical and demographic metadata were provided uncurated, with the amount varying by source and participant.

TCRbeta CDR3 regions were amplified from genomic DNA using the immunoSEQ Assay, a bias-controlled multiplex PCR. In the authors' own workflow: Nucleated cell counts per sample were estimated from amplification of reference gene primers within the assay. Sequence reads were collapsed and filtered to measure the absolute abundance of every unique TCRbeta CDR3 rearrangement. Productive Simpson clonality was computed per sample as the square root of Simpson's diversity index over productive rearrangements. TCRdb provides this immuneACCESS table in a form limited to in-frame rearrangements. Some clones are lacking; in checked studies, under half of them reflect an unresolved V gene, and why the rest are absent is not known. The DNA was the basis for D and trimming; V, J and clone size are from that table. This sample gives more than 95,000 clones in total; 86% of them show up just once. 7.5% to 9% of the sample is held by the ten biggest clonotypes.

This receptor was taken from a man in his 70s who had recovered from COVID-19. The sequenced sample was peripheral blood. The chain joins TRBV12-3 or TRBV12-4 to TRBJ2-5, with the D gene too uncertain to name. The nucleotides read TGTGCCAGCAGTTTTTCGTTTTCTGAGACCCAGTACTTC. This translates into CASSFSFSETQYF.